What follows is one T cell receptor beta chain and its context. Treatment indicated: preoperative locoregional IRX-2 cytokine immunotherapy. Patients received preoperative, locoregional IRX-2 cytokine immunotherapy in a phase Ib study. This entry comes from a study of preoperative IRX-2 immunotherapy in early breast cancer. Between the trimmed V and J ends, which lost 5 bases and 1 base, there was a span of 11 bases. The CDR3 has 14 residues. Germline V gene data show CDR1 as SGHAT and CDR2 as FQDESV (reference sequence). Measured with immunoSEQ multiplex PCR; TCRdb has only the in-frame clones, and not every one. This sample has over 60,000 clones; approximately 93% occur once, and the top ten carry under 2%.

This specimen was acquired from a patient treated with IRX-2 immunotherapy. This TCR derives from a human donor with breast cancer. The rearrangement links TRBV11-1 to TRBJ1-1, with D possibly matching TRBD1 (6 bases). CDR3 region: CASSHRVRNTEAFF. The CDR3 region has the DNA TGTGCCAGCAGCCACAGGGTGCGGAACACTGAAGCTTTCTTT.